The clone carrying this T cell receptor beta chain showed up just a few times. Its antigen is still unknown. This specimen comes from a study of T cells in Graves' hyperthyroidism and ophthalmopathy. General study findings and limits: Most clonotypes expanded in thyroid above 0.001 were likewise present in blood.

From RNA transcripts, TCR beta CDR3 regions were amplified. The primer set for the first-round RT-PCR of the TCR CDR3 was HTBI. TCRdb independently ran MiXCR on the multiplex PCR reads; one entry per CDR3 protein. The profile shows 730,000 or so distinct CDR3 sequences, 18% of them singletons. V was cut by 0 bases and J by 6 bases, with 11 bases left in between. Germline CDR1 LGHDT, CDR2 YNNKEL (reference sequence). CDR3 length: 15 amino acids. The rearrangement links TRBV3-1 to TRBJ2-2; either TRBD1 or TRBD2 may supply D (5 bases each). The source of this sequence is a woman in her forties or fifties with Graves' hyperthyroidism that later progressed to Graves' ophthalmopathy. Material: blood. The CDR3 DNA reads TGTGCCAGCAGCCAAGATCCCGGGGCCGCCGGGGAGCTGTTTTTT. Its translation is CASSQDPGAAGELFF.